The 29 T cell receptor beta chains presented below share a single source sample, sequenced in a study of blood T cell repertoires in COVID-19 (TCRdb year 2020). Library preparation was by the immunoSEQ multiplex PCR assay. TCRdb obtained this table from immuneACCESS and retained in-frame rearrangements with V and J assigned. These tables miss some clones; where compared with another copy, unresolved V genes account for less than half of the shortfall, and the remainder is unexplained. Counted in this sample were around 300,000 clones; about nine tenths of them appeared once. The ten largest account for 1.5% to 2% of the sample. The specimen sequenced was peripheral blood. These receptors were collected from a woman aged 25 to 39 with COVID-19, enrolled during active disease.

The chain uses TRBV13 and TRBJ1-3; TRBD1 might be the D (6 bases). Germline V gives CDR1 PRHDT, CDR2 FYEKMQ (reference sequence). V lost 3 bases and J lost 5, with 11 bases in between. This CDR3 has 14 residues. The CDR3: CASSFDRSRNTIYF. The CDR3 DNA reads TGTGCCAGCAGCTTTGACAGGAGCAGAAACACCATATATTTT.

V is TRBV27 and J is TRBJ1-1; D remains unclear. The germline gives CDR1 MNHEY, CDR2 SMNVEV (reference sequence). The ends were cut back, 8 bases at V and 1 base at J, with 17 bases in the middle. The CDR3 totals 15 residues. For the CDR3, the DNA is TGTGCCAGCCAACGATCCGGGAGAGCGAACACTGAAGCTTTCTTT. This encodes CASQRSGRANTEAFF.

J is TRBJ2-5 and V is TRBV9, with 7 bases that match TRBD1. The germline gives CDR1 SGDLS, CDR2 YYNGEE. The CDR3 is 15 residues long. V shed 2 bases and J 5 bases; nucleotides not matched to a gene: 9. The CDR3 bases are TGTGCCAGCAGCGTCCTAGACAGGGTACGGGAGACCCAGTACTTC. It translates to CASSVLDRVRETQYF.

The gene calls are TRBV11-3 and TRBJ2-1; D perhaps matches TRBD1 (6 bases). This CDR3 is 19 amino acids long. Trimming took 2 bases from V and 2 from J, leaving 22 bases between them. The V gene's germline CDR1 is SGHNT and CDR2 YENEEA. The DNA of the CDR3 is TGTGCCAGCAGCTTAACCTCTTACAGGGAAGTTATCCCCTACAATGAGCAGTTCTTC. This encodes CASSLTSYREVIPYNEQFF.

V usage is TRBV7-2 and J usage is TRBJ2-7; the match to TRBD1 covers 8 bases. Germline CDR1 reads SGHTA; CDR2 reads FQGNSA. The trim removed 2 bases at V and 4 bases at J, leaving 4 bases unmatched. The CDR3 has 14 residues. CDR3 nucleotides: TGTGCCAGCAGCTTAAGGCAGGGGGCTTACGAGCAGTACTTC. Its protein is CASSLRQGAYEQYF.

As DNA, the CDR3 is TGTGCCAGTAGTATGACAGGTTCACACGGCTACACCTTC. Its protein product is CASSMTGSHGYTF. This chain uses TRBV19 with TRBJ1-2, with a possible D match to TRBD1 (6 bases). CDR1 is LNHDA and CDR2 is SQIVND in the germline V gene (reference sequence). The V end was cut by 3 bases, the J end by 8 bases, with 13 bases between. The CDR3 is 13 residues long.

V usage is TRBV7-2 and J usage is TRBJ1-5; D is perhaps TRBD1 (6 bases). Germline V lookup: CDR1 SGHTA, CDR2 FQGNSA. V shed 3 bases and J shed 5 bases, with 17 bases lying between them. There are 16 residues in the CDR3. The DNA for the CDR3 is TGTGCCAGCAGCTTTACTACAGGGTTAGGAGATCAGCCCCAGCATTTT. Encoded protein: CASSFTTGLGDQPQHF.

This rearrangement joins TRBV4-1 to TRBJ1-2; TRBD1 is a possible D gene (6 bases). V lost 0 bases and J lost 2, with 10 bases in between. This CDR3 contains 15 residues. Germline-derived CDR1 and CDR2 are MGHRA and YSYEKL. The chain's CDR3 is CASSQDLQGNYGYTF. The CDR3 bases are TGCGCCAGCAGCCAAGACTTACAGGGAAACTATGGCTACACCTTC.

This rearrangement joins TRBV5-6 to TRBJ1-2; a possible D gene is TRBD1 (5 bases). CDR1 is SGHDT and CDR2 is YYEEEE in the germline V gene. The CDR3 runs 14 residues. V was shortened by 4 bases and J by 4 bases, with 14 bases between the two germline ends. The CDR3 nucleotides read TGTGCCAGCAGCCCCGGGGGGGACCCCTATGGCTACACCTTC. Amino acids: CASSPGGDPYGYTF. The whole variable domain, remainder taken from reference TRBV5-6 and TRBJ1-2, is DAGVTQSPTHLIKTRGQQVTLRCSPKSGHDTVSWYQQALGQGPQFIFQYYEEEERQRGNFPDRFSGHQFPNYSSELNVNALLLGDSALYLCASSPGGDPYGYTFGSGTRLTVV.

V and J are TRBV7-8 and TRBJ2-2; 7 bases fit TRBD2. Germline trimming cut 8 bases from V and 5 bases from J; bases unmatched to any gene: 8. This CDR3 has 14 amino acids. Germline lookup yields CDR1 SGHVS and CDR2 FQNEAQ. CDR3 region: CASGPQRDTGELFF. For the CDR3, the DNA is TGTGCCAGCGGGCCCCAGCGGGATACCGGGGAGCTGTTTTTT.

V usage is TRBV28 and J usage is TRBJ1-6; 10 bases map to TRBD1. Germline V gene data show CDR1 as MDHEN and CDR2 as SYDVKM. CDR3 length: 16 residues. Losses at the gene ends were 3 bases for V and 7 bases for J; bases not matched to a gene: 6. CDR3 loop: CASSFLRGQGNSPLHF. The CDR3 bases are TGTGCCAGCAGTTTCTTGCGGGGACAGGGGAATTCACCCCTCCACTTT.

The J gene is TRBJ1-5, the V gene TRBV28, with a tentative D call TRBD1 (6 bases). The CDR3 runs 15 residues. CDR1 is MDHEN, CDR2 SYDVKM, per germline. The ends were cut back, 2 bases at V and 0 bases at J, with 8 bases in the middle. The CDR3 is CASSLRGYSNQPQHF. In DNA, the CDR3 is TGTGCCAGCAGTTTAAGGGGGTATAGCAATCAGCCCCAGCATTTT.

CDR3 nucleotide sequence: TGTGCCAGCAGTTCGGGATCGGGACAGCTCTATGGCTACACCTTC. Protein: CASSSGSGQLYGYTF. The V and J genes are TRBV6-6 and TRBJ1-2; 7 bases are shared with TRBD1. The germline gives CDR1 MNHNY, CDR2 SVGAGI (reference sequence). The CDR3 is 15 residues long. Trimming removed 4 bases from V and 4 bases from J; junction bases left unmatched: 9.

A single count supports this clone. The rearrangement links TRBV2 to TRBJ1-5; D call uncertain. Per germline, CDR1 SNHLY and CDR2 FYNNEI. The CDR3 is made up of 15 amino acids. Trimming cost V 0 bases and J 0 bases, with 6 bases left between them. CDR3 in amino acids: CASSEAEYSNQPQHF. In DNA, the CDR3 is TGTGCCAGCAGTGAAGCGGAGTATAGCAATCAGCCCCAGCATTTT.

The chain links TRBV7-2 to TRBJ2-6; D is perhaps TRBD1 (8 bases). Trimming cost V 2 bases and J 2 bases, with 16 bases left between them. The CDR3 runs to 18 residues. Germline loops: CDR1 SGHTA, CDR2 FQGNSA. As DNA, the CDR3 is TGTGCCAGCAGCTTAAGTCGGGGGGACAGGACTGGGGCCAACGTCCTGACTTTC. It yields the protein CASSLSRGDRTGANVLTF.

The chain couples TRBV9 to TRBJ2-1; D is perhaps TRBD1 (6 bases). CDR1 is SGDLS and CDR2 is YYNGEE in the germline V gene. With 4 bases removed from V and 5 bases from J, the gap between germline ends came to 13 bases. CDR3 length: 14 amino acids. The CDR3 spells CASSLGQRNNEQFF. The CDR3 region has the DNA TGTGCCAGCAGCCTCGGACAGCGCAACAATGAGCAGTTCTTC.

The CDR3 coding sequence is TGTGCCAGCAGTTTAATGGGGGGGGATACGCAGTATTTT. This translates into CASSLMGGDTQYF. The V gene is TRBV12-3 or TRBV12-4, the J gene TRBJ2-3, with TRBD2 matching 7 bases. CDR3 length: 13 amino acids. Unmatched junction bases numbered 2, after V lost 2 bases and J lost 6 bases.

The CDR3 protein is CATSDQSTGEAFF. The CDR3 DNA reads as TGTGCCACCAGTGATCAATCGACAGGGGAAGCTTTCTTT. This chain connects TRBV24-1 to TRBJ1-1; 7 bases map to TRBD1. Looked up from germline, CDR1 is KGHDR and CDR2 is SFDVKD. V shed 3 bases and J 8 bases; nucleotides not matched to a gene: 5. This CDR3 is built from 13 residues.

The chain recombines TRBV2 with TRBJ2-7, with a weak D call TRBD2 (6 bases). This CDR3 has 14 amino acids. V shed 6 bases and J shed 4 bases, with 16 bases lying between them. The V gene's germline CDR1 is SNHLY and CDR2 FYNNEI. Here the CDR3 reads CASSAGRSGYEQYF. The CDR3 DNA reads TGTGCCAGCAGCGCGGGACGGAGTGGTTACGAGCAGTACTTC.

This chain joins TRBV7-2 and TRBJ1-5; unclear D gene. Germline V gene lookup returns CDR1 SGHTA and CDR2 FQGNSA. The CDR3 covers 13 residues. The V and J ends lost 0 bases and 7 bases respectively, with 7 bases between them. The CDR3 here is CASSLANGQPQHF. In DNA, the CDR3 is TGTGCCAGCAGCTTAGCGAACGGGCAGCCCCAGCATTTT. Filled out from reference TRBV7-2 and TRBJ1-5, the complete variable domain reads GAGVSQSPSNKVTEKGKDVELRCDPISGHTALYWYRQSLGQGLEFLIYFQGNSAPDKSGLPSDRFSAERTGGSVSTLTIQRTQQEDSAVYLCASSLANGQPQHFGDGTRLSIL.

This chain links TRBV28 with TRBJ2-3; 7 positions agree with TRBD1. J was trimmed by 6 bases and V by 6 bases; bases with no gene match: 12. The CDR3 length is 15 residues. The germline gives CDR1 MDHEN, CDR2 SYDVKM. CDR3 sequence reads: CASSRTGALGDTQYF. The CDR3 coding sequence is TGTGCCAGCAGCCGAACAGGGGCCCTGGGGGATACGCAGTATTTT.

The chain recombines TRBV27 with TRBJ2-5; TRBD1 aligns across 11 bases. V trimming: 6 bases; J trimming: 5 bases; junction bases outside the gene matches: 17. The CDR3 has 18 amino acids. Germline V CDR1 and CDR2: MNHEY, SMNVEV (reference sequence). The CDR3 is CASSRRWGQGVGKETQYF. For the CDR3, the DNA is TGTGCCAGCAGCCGCCGGTGGGGACAGGGGGTGGGGAAGGAGACCCAGTACTTC.

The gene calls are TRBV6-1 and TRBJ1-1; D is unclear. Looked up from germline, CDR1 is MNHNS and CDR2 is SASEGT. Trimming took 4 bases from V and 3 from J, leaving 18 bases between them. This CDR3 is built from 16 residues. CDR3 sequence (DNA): TGTGCCAGCAGTGCGAATCCGGGAAGATGGGACACTGAAGCTTTCTTT. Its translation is CASSANPGRWDTEAFF.

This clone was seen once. In nucleotides, the CDR3 is TGTGCCAGCAGCCTGACAGGGCGGGGACTGTTTTTT. It encodes CASSLTGRGLFF. This rearrangement joins TRBV28 to TRBJ1-4; 7 nucleotides align to TRBD1. Germline CDR1 and CDR2: MDHEN and SYDVKM. Germline trimming cut 6 bases from V and 13 bases from J; bases unmatched to any gene: 8. CDR3 size: 12 residues. The full variable domain, rest sourced from reference TRBV28 and TRBJ1-4, is DVKVTQSSRYLVKRTGEKVFLECVQDMDHENMFWYRQDPGLGLRLIYFSYDVKMKEKGDIPEGYSVSREKKERFSLILESASTNQTSMYLCASSLTGRGLFFGSGTQLSVL.

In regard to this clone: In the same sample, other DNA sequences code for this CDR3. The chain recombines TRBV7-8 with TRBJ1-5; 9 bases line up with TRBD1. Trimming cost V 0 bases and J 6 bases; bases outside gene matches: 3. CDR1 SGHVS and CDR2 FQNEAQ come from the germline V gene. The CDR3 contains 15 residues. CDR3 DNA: TGTGCCAGCAGCTTAGCGGGACAGGGAGGTCAGCCCCAGCATTTT. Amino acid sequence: CASSLAGQGGQPQHF.

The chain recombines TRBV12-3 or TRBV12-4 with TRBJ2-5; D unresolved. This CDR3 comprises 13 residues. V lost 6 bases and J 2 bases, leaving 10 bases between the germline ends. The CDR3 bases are TGTGCCAGCAGCAAACTACTACAAGAGACCCAGTACTTC. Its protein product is CASSKLLQETQYF.

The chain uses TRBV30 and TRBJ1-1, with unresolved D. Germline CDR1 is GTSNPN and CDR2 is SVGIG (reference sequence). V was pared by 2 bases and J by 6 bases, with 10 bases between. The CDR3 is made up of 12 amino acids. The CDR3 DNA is TGTGCCTGGAGTCCCCCTAGCCCTGAAGCTTTCTTT. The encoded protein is CAWSPPSPEAFF.

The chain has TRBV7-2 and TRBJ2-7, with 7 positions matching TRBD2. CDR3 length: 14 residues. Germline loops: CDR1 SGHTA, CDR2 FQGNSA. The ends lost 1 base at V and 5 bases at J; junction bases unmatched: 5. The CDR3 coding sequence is TGTGCCAGCAGCTTAGGGGGGGGAAGGGACGAGCAGTACTTC. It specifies CASSLGGGRDEQYF.

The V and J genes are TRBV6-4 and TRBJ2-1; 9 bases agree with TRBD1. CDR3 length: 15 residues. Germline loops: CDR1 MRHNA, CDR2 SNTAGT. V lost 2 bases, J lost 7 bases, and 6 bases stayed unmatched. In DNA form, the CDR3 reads TGTGCCAGCAGTGACAAGGGGACAGGGAGGAATGAGCAGTTCTTC. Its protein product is CASSDKGTGRNEQFF.